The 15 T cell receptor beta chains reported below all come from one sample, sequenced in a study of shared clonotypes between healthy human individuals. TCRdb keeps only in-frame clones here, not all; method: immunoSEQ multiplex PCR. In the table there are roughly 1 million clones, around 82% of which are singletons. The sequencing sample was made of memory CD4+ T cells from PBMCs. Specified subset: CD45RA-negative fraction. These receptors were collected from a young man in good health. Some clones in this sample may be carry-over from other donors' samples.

CDR3 protein: CASSFLYTEAFF. CDR3 DNA: TGTGCCAGCAGTTTTTTGTACACTGAAGCTTTCTTT. The rearrangement uses TRBV6-6 and TRBJ1-1; D is unresolved. From germline, CDR1 is MNHNY and CDR2 SVGAGI (reference sequence). V was cut by 4 bases and J by 3 bases, with 6 bases left in between. CDR3 length: 12 amino acids.

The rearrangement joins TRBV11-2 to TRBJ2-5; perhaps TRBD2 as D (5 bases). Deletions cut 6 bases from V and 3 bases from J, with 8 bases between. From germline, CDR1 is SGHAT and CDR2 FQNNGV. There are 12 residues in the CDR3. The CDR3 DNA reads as TGTGCCAGCAGGGAGGACGAAGAGACCCAGTACTTC. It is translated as CASREDEETQYF.

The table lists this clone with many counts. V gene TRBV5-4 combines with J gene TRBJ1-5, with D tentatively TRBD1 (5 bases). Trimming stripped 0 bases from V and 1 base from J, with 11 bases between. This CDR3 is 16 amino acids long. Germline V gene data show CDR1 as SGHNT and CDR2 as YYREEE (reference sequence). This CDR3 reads CASSLGGRGSNQPQHF. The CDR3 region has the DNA TGTGCCAGCAGCTTGGGGGGCCGGGGGAGCAATCAGCCCCAGCATTTT.

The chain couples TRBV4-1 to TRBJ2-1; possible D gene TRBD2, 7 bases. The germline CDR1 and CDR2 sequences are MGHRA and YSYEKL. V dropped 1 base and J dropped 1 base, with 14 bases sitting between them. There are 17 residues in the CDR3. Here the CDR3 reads CASSQGQGGVSYNEQFF. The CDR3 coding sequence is TGCGCCAGCAGCCAAGGGCAAGGGGGGGTGTCCTACAATGAGCAGTTCTTC.

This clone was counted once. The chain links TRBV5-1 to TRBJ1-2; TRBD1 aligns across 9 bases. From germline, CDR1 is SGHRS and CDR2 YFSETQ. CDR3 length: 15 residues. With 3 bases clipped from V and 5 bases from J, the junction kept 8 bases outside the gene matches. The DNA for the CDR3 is TGCGCCAGCAGCTCGGTTACAGGGGGCGGTTATGGCTACACCTTC. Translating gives CASSSVTGGGYGYTF.

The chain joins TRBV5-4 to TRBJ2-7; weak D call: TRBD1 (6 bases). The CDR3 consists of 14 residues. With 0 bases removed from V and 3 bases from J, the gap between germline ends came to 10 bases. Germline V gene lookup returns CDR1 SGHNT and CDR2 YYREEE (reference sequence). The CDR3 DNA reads TGTGCCAGCAGCTTGGCCGGGACAAGCTACGAGCAGTACTTC. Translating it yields CASSLAGTSYEQYF.

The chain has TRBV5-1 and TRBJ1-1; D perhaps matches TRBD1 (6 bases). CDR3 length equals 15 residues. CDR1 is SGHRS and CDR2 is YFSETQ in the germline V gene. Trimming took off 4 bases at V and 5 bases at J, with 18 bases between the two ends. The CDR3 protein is CASSRGGTGETEAFF. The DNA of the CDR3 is TGCGCCAGCAGCCGAGGGGGGACCGGAGAGACTGAAGCTTTCTTT.

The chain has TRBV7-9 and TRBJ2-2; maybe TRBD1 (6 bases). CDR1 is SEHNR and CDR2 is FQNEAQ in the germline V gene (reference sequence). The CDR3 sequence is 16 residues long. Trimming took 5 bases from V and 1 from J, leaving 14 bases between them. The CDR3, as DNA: TGTGCCAGCAGCCCCCGCTGGGGGCAGAACACCGGGGAGCTGTTTTTT. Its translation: CASSPRWGQNTGELFF.

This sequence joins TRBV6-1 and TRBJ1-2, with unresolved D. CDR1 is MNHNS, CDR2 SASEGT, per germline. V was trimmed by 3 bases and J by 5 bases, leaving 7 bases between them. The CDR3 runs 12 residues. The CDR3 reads CASSDVRYGYTF. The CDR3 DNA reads TGTGCCAGCAGTGACGTCAGGTATGGCTACACCTTC.

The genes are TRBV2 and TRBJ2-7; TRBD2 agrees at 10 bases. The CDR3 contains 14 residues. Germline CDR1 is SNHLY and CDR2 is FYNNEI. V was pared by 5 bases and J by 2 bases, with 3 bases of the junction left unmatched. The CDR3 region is CASSPGTSAYEQYF. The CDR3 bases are TGTGCCAGCAGTCCTGGGACTAGCGCCTACGAGCAGTACTTC.

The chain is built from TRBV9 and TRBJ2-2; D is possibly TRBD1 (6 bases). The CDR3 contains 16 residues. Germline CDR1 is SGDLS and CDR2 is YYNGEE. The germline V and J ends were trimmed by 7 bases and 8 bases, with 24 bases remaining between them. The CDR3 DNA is TGTGCCAGCGGCAGGGGCGAAGGAAGGGGACAAGGGGAGCTGTTTTTT. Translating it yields CASGRGEGRGQGELFF.

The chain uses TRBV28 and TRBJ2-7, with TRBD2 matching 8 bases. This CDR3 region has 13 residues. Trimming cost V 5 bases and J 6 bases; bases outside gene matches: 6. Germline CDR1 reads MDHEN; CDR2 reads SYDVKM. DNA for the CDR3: TGTGCCAGCAGTCTAGCGGGTAGGGTCGAGCAGTACTTC. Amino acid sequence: CASSLAGRVEQYF.

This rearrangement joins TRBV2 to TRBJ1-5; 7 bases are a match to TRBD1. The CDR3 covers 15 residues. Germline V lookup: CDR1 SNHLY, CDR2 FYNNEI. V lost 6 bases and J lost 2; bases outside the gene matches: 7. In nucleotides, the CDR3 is TGTGCCAGCAGCGAGACAGGGTTTGGCAATCAGCCCCAGCATTTT. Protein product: CASSETGFGNQPQHF.

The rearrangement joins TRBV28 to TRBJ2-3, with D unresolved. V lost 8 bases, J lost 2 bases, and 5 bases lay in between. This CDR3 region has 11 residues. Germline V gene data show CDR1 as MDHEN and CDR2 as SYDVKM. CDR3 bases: TGTGCCAGCGTGAACACAGATACGCAGTATTTT. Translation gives CASVNTDTQYF.

The CDR3 DNA follows: TGTGCCAGTAACAGGGCCCGGGATGGTACGCAGTATTTT. It specifies CASNRARDGTQYF. V usage is TRBV28 and J usage is TRBJ2-3; a possible D gene is TRBD1 (6 bases). Per germline, CDR1 MDHEN and CDR2 SYDVKM. With 9 bases removed from V and 8 bases from J, the gap between germline ends came to 18 bases. This CDR3 contains 13 residues.